Below, one T cell receptor (beta chain) is given with its context. Only in-frame clones appear in the TCRdb table, and some are missing; sequencing was by immunoSEQ multiplex PCR. This table holds approximately 330,000 clones, around 90% found once. V gave up 2 bases and J gave up 0 bases, with 11 bases separating them. The CDR3 extends over 16 amino acids. Looked up from germline, CDR1 is LGHNA and CDR2 is YSLEER. The entry originates in a study of blood T cell repertoires in COVID-19. Sequencing was done on a sample of peripheral blood. The source is a man aged 25-45 years with COVID-19, enrolled during active disease. V is TRBV4-3 and J is TRBJ2-4; a weak D match, TRBD2 (6 bases). CDR3 in DNA: TGCGCCAGCAGCCAACGGAGGGACCTAGCCAAAAACATTCAGTACTTC. Translation gives CASSQRRDLAKNIQYF.